The next 32 T cell receptor beta chains were all read from a single sample in a study of blood T cell repertoires in COVID-19. TCRdb keeps only in-frame clones here, not all; method: immunoSEQ multiplex PCR. The sample shows 100,000 or so clones, 84% of them seen only once. Sequencing was performed on peripheral blood. The receptors come from a man aged 65 to 79 with active or convalescent COVID-19.

The gene calls are TRBV5-6 and TRBJ2-2; 12 nucleotides match TRBD2. The CDR3 is 15 residues long. Germline V gives CDR1 SGHDT, CDR2 YYEEEE. V trimming: 5 bases; J trimming: 6 bases; junction bases outside the gene matches: 5. The CDR3 spells CASSSGTSGPGELFF. CDR3 coding DNA: TGTGCCAGCAGTTCCGGGACTAGCGGGCCCGGGGAGCTGTTTTTT.

The J gene is TRBJ1-2, the V gene TRBV6-6, with D tentatively TRBD1 (5 bases). V lost 2 bases and J 2 bases, leaving 15 bases between the germline ends. The CDR3 loop spans 16 amino acids. CDR1 is MNHNY and CDR2 is SVGAGI in the germline V gene (reference sequence). The CDR3 coding sequence is TGTGCCAGCAGTTACCCGATACAGGAGGGGAACTATGGCTACACCTTC. Protein: CASSYPIQEGNYGYTF.

The CDR3 here is CASSGGVSNQPQHF. CDR3 DNA sequence: TGTGCCAGCAGTGGCGGGGTTAGCAATCAGCCCCAGCATTTT. The chain couples TRBV2 to TRBJ1-5; D not resolved. This CDR3 is 14 amino acids long. The germline V and J ends were trimmed by 4 bases and 0 bases, with 7 bases remaining between them. Germline assignment: CDR1 SNHLY and CDR2 FYNNEI.

The chain has TRBV19 and TRBJ2-5, with D possibly matching TRBD1 (6 bases). CDR1 LNHDA and CDR2 SQIVND come from the germline V gene (reference sequence). Trimming removed 4 bases at V and 1 base at J, with 10 bases between. This CDR3 region has 14 residues. CDR3 bases: TGTGCCAGTAGTACCCAGGGGCTCCAAGAGACCCAGTACTTC. Translation gives CASSTQGLQETQYF.

The V call is TRBV4-1, the J call TRBJ1-3; D remains unclear. The CDR3 has 15 amino acids. The germline V gene encodes CDR1 MGHRA and CDR2 YSYEKL. V lost 2 bases, J lost 3 bases, and 11 bases lay in between. For the CDR3, the DNA is TGCGCCAGCAGCCAAATCGGCGGGAATGGAAACACCATATATTTT. This encodes CASSQIGGNGNTIYF.

This sequence joins TRBV20-1 and TRBJ1-2; TRBD1 matches at 8 bases. Germline trimming cut 3 bases from V and 8 bases from J; bases unmatched to any gene: 8. CDR3 length equals 13 residues. Germline lookup yields CDR1 DFQATT and CDR2 SNEGSKA (reference sequence). The CDR3 protein is CSASGTGQKGYTF. CDR3 in DNA: TGCAGTGCTAGTGGGACAGGACAGAAGGGCTACACCTTC.

This clone was picked up one time. The CDR3 DNA reads TGTGCCAGCAGCTTTTTGGGGAGGGCTGGAAATCAGCCCCAGCATTTT. Its protein product is CASSFLGRAGNQPQHF. This sequence joins TRBV7-2 and TRBJ1-5; D remains ambiguous. Germline loops: CDR1 SGHTA, CDR2 FQGNSA. This CDR3 comprises 16 residues. The ends were cut back, 3 bases at V and 4 bases at J, with 16 bases in the middle.

V and J are TRBV6-5 and TRBJ1-1; D unresolved. Germline lookup yields CDR1 MNHEY and CDR2 SVGAGI. Trimming took 8 bases from V and 0 from J, leaving 10 bases between them. The CDR3 has 13 amino acids. CDR3 sequence: CASVALMNTEAFF. CDR3 DNA sequence: TGTGCCAGCGTAGCCCTCATGAACACTGAAGCTTTCTTT.

This chain connects TRBV7-9 to TRBJ1-1, with D uncertain. Germline CDR1 reads SEHNR; CDR2 reads FQNEAQ (reference sequence). The CDR3 sequence is 13 residues long. V was cut by 0 bases and J by 7 bases, with 9 bases left in between. CDR3 coding DNA: TGTGCCAGCAGCTTAGCTCGCACAGATGAAGCTTTCTTT. Translating gives CASSLARTDEAFF.

V usage is TRBV19 and J usage is TRBJ1-6; D may be TRBD1 (6 bases). The germline CDR1 and CDR2 sequences are LNHDA and SQIVND (reference sequence). This CDR3 region has 16 residues. V was shortened by 3 bases and J by 0 bases, with 9 bases between the two germline ends. CDR3 region: CASSITGSSYNSPLHF. CDR3 DNA sequence: TGTGCCAGTAGTATTACAGGGAGCTCCTATAATTCACCCCTCCACTTT.

The chain is built from TRBV28 and TRBJ2-3, with 14 nucleotides matching TRBD2. Trimming took 7 bases from V and 0 from J; bases not matched to a gene: 9. The germline gives CDR1 MDHEN, CDR2 SYDVKM. The CDR3 is 18 amino acids. The CDR3 spells CASIPGLAGVQSTDTQYF. The CDR3 DNA reads TGTGCCAGCATCCCGGGACTAGCGGGGGTGCAGAGCACAGATACGCAGTATTTT.

This sequence joins TRBV30 and TRBJ2-1; 10 nucleotides agree with TRBD2. This CDR3 has 15 amino acids. Germline CDR1 and CDR2: GTSNPN and SVGIG (reference sequence). Losses at the gene ends were 1 base for V and 7 bases for J; bases not matched to a gene: 7. CDR3 sequence: CAWSGPGLASNEQFF. In DNA form, the CDR3 reads TGTGCCTGGAGTGGACCGGGACTAGCGTCTAATGAGCAGTTCTTC.

V usage is TRBV9 and J usage is TRBJ2-2, with a possible D match to TRBD1 (6 bases). The CDR3 runs to 16 residues. Germline V lookup: CDR1 SGDLS, CDR2 YYNGEE. Trimming shortened V by 5 bases and J by 6 bases, and 20 bases separated the two germline ends. The CDR3 loop is CASSLGGPSSSGELFF. CDR3 nucleotide sequence: TGTGCCAGCAGTCTTGGGGGCCCCTCATCGTCCGGGGAGCTGTTTTTT.

The chain recombines TRBV27 with TRBJ1-1; TRBD1 aligns across 9 bases. Germline V CDR1 and CDR2: MNHEY, SMNVEV (reference sequence). This CDR3 is built from 17 residues. The trim removed 2 bases at V and 3 bases at J, leaving 10 bases unmatched. The CDR3 sequence: CASSLGPGQGFYTEAFF. The CDR3 DNA follows: TGTGCCAGCAGTTTAGGTCCGGGACAGGGTTTCTACACTGAAGCTTTCTTT.

The gene calls are TRBV7-2 and TRBJ1-5; 8 bases are shared with TRBD1. J gave up 7 bases and V 4 bases, and 15 bases lay outside the gene matches. The length of the CDR3 is 17 residues. Germline values: CDR1 SGHTA, CDR2 FQGNSA. This CDR3 reads CASSSPIRTGSYQPQHF. In DNA form, the CDR3 reads TGTGCCAGCAGCTCACCGATAAGGACAGGGAGCTACCAGCCCCAGCATTTT.

This clone was found a few times. The chain uses TRBV5-8 and TRBJ1-5; 7 nucleotides line up with TRBD1. The CDR3 covers 15 residues. Germline V gene data show CDR1 as SGHTS and CDR2 as YDEGEE. Trimming cost V 4 bases and J 4 bases; bases outside gene matches: 8. CDR3 nucleotides: TGTGCCAGCAGCCCTGGGGACAGAAGGAATCAGCCCCAGCATTTT. Amino acid sequence: CASSPGDRRNQPQHF. The full variable domain, in which reference TRBV5-8 and TRBJ1-5 provide the parts outside the CDR3, is EAGVTQSPTHLIKTRGQQATLRCSPISGHTSVYWYQQALGLGLQFLLWYDEGEERNRGNFPPRFSGRQFPNYSSELNVNALELEDSALYLCASSPGDRRNQPQHFGDGTRLSIL.

This rearrangement joins TRBV27 to TRBJ1-2; D is perhaps TRBD1 (5 bases). Deletions cut 5 bases from V and 2 bases from J, with 15 bases between. This CDR3 comprises 15 residues. Germline V gene data show CDR1 as MNHEY and CDR2 as SMNVEV (reference sequence). CDR3 bases: TGTGCCAGCAGTGTCCGTGATGGGGCCAACTATGGCTACACCTTC. Encoded protein: CASSVRDGANYGYTF.

J is TRBJ1-3 and V is TRBV2, with TRBD1 as a possible D gene (5 bases). This CDR3 comprises 18 residues. Germline V lookup: CDR1 SNHLY, CDR2 FYNNEI. V was clipped by 4 bases and J by 0 bases, with 19 bases between them. The CDR3 DNA is TGTGCCAGCAGTGCCGGACAAGTCGACCACGTCTCTGGAAACACCATATATTTT. The encoded protein is CASSAGQVDHVSGNTIYF.

The genes are TRBV3-1 (or the pseudogene TRBV3-2) and TRBJ1-2, with 7 bases fitting TRBD1. The length of the CDR3 is 13 residues. Germline lookup yields CDR1 LGHDT and CDR2 YNNKEL (reference sequence). V was pared by 9 bases and J by 8 bases, with 12 bases of the junction left unmatched. The chain's CDR3 is CASSGGRSGGYTF. The DNA of the CDR3 is TGTGCCAGTTCAGGGGGACGAAGTGGAGGCTACACCTTC.

V is TRBV5-6 and J is TRBJ1-1; D is possibly TRBD1 (5 bases). Trimming left V 2 bases short and J 0 bases short, with 14 bases between. From germline, CDR1 is SGHDT and CDR2 YYEEEE. The CDR3 is 16 residues long. CDR3 in amino acids: CASSFGTGDMNTEAFF. CDR3 DNA: TGTGCCAGCAGCTTCGGGACGGGAGACATGAACACTGAAGCTTTCTTT. Using reference TRBV5-6 and TRBJ1-1 for the parts outside the CDR3, the full variable domain is DAGVTQSPTHLIKTRGQQVTLRCSPKSGHDTVSWYQQALGQGPQFIFQYYEEEERQRGNFPDRFSGHQFPNYSSELNVNALLLGDSALYLCASSFGTGDMNTEAFFGQGTRLTVV.

The V and J genes are TRBV19 and TRBJ1-2; 9 bases match TRBD1. Germline values: CDR1 LNHDA, CDR2 SQIVND (reference sequence). CDR3 size: 15 residues. V was clipped by 7 bases and J by 0 bases; unmatched bases: 6. The CDR3 loop reads CASTKGQGSNYGYTF. The CDR3 DNA reads TGTGCCAGTACCAAGGGACAGGGCTCTAACTATGGCTACACCTTC.

The V gene is TRBV5-4, the J gene TRBJ2-5, with TRBD2 matching over 10 bases. Trimming removed 4 bases from V and 1 base from J; junction bases left unmatched: 4. Germline CDR1 reads SGHNT; CDR2 reads YYREEE (reference sequence). CDR3 length equals 15 residues. The CDR3 DNA reads as TGTGCCAGCAGCCGACGACTAGCGGGCCAAGAGACCCAGTACTTC. It translates to CASSRRLAGQETQYF.

This chain uses TRBV28 with TRBJ2-7, with D perhaps TRBD2 (7 bases). The CDR3 spans 13 residues. CDR1 MDHEN and CDR2 SYDVKM come from the germline V gene. The germline V and J ends were trimmed by 8 bases and 2 bases, with 13 bases remaining between them. CDR3 sequence: CASYKGGAYEQYF. CDR3 coding DNA: TGTGCCAGCTATAAAGGGGGGGCCTACGAGCAGTACTTC.

The chain employs TRBV27 and TRBJ2-5; TRBD2 aligns across 9 bases. The V gene end was trimmed by 2 bases and the J gene end by 2 bases; junction bases not matched to a gene: 3. This CDR3 has 15 residues. The germline V gene has CDR1 MNHEY and CDR2 SMNVEV (reference sequence). This chain's CDR3 is CASSLRAGGQETQYF. DNA for the CDR3: TGTGCCAGCAGTTTAAGGGCGGGGGGGCAAGAGACCCAGTACTTC.

This chain joins TRBV7-9 and TRBJ1-3, with TRBD1 matching 8 bases. The CDR3 consists of 15 residues. Trimming at V came to 7 bases and at J to 2 bases, leaving 7 bases not matched to a gene. Germline V gives CDR1 SEHNR, CDR2 FQNEAQ (reference sequence). CDR3 nucleotide sequence: TGTGCCAGCACCCCGACAGGGGAGGCTGGAAACACCATATATTTT. Translated, it gives CASTPTGEAGNTIYF.

V gene TRBV7-6 combines with J gene TRBJ2-5, with 9 bases that match TRBD2. After removal of 5 bases from V and 8 bases from J, the junction contained 12 bases not matched to a gene. CDR1 and CDR2 from the germline V gene are SGHVS and FNYEAQ. This CDR3 comprises 15 residues. The CDR3 loop is CASSHLGGGAETQYF. The CDR3 region has the DNA TGTGCCAGCAGCCACTTGGGCGGGGGGGCGGAAACCCAGTACTTC.

The V gene is TRBV7-8, the J gene TRBJ2-3; maybe TRBD2 (5 bases). V was cut by 7 bases and J by 3 bases, with 8 bases left in between. CDR1 and CDR2 from the germline V gene are SGHVS and FQNEAQ. The CDR3 has 12 amino acids. CDR3 residues: CASNTGTDTQYF. CDR3 bases: TGTGCCAGCAACACGGGGACAGATACGCAGTATTTT.

The genes are TRBV5-3 and TRBJ2-1; possible D gene TRBD2, 7 bases. TRBV5-3 qualifies as an ORF whose function is uncertain. The CDR3 length is 17 residues. With 2 bases removed from V and 6 bases from J, the gap between germline ends came to 21 bases. The chain's CDR3 is CARSFFGGARLSNEQFF. CDR3 sequence (DNA): TGTGCCAGAAGCTTCTTTGGGGGGGCTCGCCTCAGCAATGAGCAGTTCTTC.

CDR3 in DNA: TGTGCCAGCAGGTTGTACAGGGGCGAAGATGGCTACACCTTC. Translating it yields CASRLYRGEDGYTF. The V call is TRBV28, the J call TRBJ1-2, with 7 positions matching TRBD1. CDR1 and CDR2 (germline): MDHEN, SYDVKM. The CDR3 contains 14 residues. Trimming at V came to 6 bases and at J to 6 bases, leaving 10 bases not matched to a gene.

The V call is TRBV18, the J call TRBJ1-6, with D maybe TRBD1 (5 bases). Germline CDR1 and CDR2: KGHSH and LQKENI. The CDR3 contains 13 residues. Deletions cut 6 bases from V and 5 bases from J, with 8 bases between. The CDR3 sequence is CASSSGDNSPLHF. Written as DNA, the CDR3 is TGTGCCAGCTCCTCGGGGGATAATTCACCCCTCCACTTT.

The CDR3 protein is CASSFWGTGGAEQYF. For the CDR3, the DNA is TGTGCCAGCAGTTTTTGGGGGACAGGGGGCGCCGAGCAGTACTTC. This rearrangement joins TRBV28 to TRBJ2-7; TRBD1 aligns across 12 bases. CDR1 is MDHEN, CDR2 SYDVKM, per germline. Germline trimming cut 3 bases from V and 6 bases from J; bases unmatched to any gene: 6. The CDR3 is 15 residues long.

The sample holds a few counts of this clone. The chain has TRBV7-2 and TRBJ2-1, with 14 bases lining up with TRBD2. The ends lost 4 bases at V and 2 bases at J; junction bases unmatched: 7. The CDR3 totals 18 residues. CDR1 SGHTA and CDR2 FQGNSA come from the germline V gene. The CDR3 DNA reads TGTGCCAGCAGCTCTCGGACTAGCGGGGGGCCTCCCTACAATGAGCAGTTCTTC. Protein: CASSSRTSGGPPYNEQFF.